This T cell receptor beta chain appears in the sequencing data of a study of OX40 agonist ivuxolimab in advanced cancers. Study-wide background: Aged roughly 23 to 90 with a mean of roughly 63 years, they were about 80% male. Prior therapy, whether anti-PD-1, anti-PD-L1 or anti-CTLA-4, was allowed, and 40% had some.

The CDR3 consists of 14 residues. Looked up from germline, CDR1 is LNHDA and CDR2 is SQIVND (reference sequence). With 3 bases removed from V and 7 bases from J, the gap between germline ends came to 13 bases. Study-level results: Average numbers of expanded clones were greater in CD8+ T cells than in CD4+. Clonal expansion by week 6 occurred in CD4+ and CD8+ blood T cells (at 0.1 to 3.0 mg/kg).

TCRdb's copy holds only in-frame clones and misses some; the assay was immunoSEQ multiplex PCR. The table records 65,000 to 80,000 clones, approximately 91% of them present only once. The count of this clone is one. The antigen remains undetermined. The source of this sequence is an adult with an advanced solid tumor such as melanoma, head and neck, liver or kidney cancer. This material consisted of CD4+ or CD8+ T cells sorted from blood, taken in a trial of the OX40 agonist ivuxolimab. The chain has TRBV19 and TRBJ1-5; unclear D gene. In DNA form, the CDR3 reads TGTGCCAGTAGTATCTTCACGGATAGGCAGCCCCAGCATTTT. As protein: CASSIFTDRQPQHF. Looking up the rest from reference TRBV19 and TRBJ1-5 gives the full variable domain: DGGITQSPKYLFRKEGQNVTLSCEQNLNHDAMYWYRQDPGQGLRLIYYSQIVNDFQKGDIAEGYSVSREKKESFPLTVTSAQKNPTAFYLCASSIFTDRQPQHFGDGTRLSIL.